Reported below is one T cell receptor beta chain. At one of its ends the junction is not consistent with the germline gene, which may arise from a read error. These data are taken from a study of blood T cell repertoires in COVID-19. Across the whole study: Samples of COVID-19 (acute and convalescent) were obtained from the United States, Italy and Spain. In each case, the material was cDNA or gDNA derived from T cells, B-cell-depleted T cells, or PBMCs.

As handled by the study authors: Reference gene primer amplification gave estimated nucleated cell counts. Some clones are missing from TCRdb's copy, which holds only in-frame ones; the method was immunoSEQ multiplex PCR. V and J calls plus clone size are reproduced from that table; the DNA served to infer D and trimming. The sample consists of about 49,000 clones, approximately 85% of them appearing once. CDR3 length: 17 amino acids. Germline loops: CDR1 SSHAT, CDR2 FNYEAQ (reference sequence). The chain employs TRBV7-7 and TRBJ2-3; 7 bases match TRBD1. The sequencing sample was made of peripheral blood. This receptor was identified in a human donor in a cohort sampled during active COVID-19. The CDR3 reads CASSSGQHSRGTDTQYF. The CDR3 DNA reads TGTGCTAGCAGCTCGGGACAGCACTCTAGGGGGACAGATACGCAGTATTTT.